This T cell receptor (beta chain) is drawn from a study of cytomegalovirus exposure and HLA in healthy donors. Trimming pared 7 bases from V and 7 bases from J, leaving 20 bases between. This CDR3 has 15 residues. Germline V gene lookup returns CDR1 MDHEN and CDR2 SYDVKM. Repertoires were generated with immunoSEQ multiplex PCR, while TCRdb's copy carries only in-frame clones and drops some. The sample holds 130,000 or so clones, roughly 89% seen once. The rearrangement links TRBV28 to TRBJ1-5, with a tentative D call TRBD1 (6 bases). What was sequenced was PBMCs. The clonotype comes from a woman aged 18-29 years in good health and CMV-seronegative. The DNA of the CDR3 is TGTGCCAGCATGGGGGACACCTACTCGAGGCAGCCCCAGCATTTT. This sequence encodes CASMGDTYSRQPQHF.